This TCR beta chain was observed in a study of T cells in Graves' hyperthyroidism and ophthalmopathy. Study as a whole: Peripheral blood draws took place at initial diagnosis, ahead of any treatment. Findings of the study overall: Most thyroid-expanded clonotypes above 0.001 were also found in blood.

Regions amplified from RNA transcripts were the TCR beta CDR3 regions. A set of HTBI primers served as the primers for a first-round RT-PCR of the TCR CDR3. TCRdb used MiXCR to reprocess the multiplex PCR reads, holding one entry per CDR3 protein. This repertoire shows over 350,000 distinct CDR3 sequences, roughly 14% found once; its top ten account for 13%. The CDR3 spans 15 residues. Germline-derived CDR1 and CDR2 are KGHDR and SFDVKD. Deletions cut 5 bases from V and 7 bases from J, with 20 bases between. This clonotype showed up many times. Its target is not known. Ophthalmopathy patients had Clinical Activity Score at least 3, NOSPECS grade at least 4, duration under 3 months.

Material for sequencing was blood. This chain links TRBV24-1 with TRBJ2-7; no firm D call. This TCR was recovered from a man between 18 and 35 years old with Graves' ophthalmopathy. The CDR3 region has the DNA TGTGCCACCAGTGCCGAAGACATCGAGCGTAGGGAGCAGTACTTC. Translation: CATSAEDIERREQYF.